This T cell receptor (beta chain) was captured by sequencing in a study of radiation and T cells in renal cell carcinoma. For the study at large: Nephrectomy followed 15 Gy stereotactic body radiation by 4 weeks. Overall study results and limits: Pretreatment tumor biopsies were lacking, so baseline clonotypes are unknown. In blood, top tumor clones expanded by 2 weeks, shrinking by 4.

This CDR3 region has 13 residues. CDR1 and CDR2 (germline): KGHSH, LQKENI. V lost 4 bases, J lost 2 bases, and 8 bases lay in between. Profiled with immunoSEQ multiplex PCR; TCRdb holds only in-frame clones, not every one. This repertoire shows roughly 120,000 clones, around 83% found once; its top ten account for approximately 3%. Regarding time point: baseline pretreatment blood. The sample's treatment: 15 Gy SBRT to primary tumor, nephrectomy 4 weeks later. The patient's renal cell carcinoma had clear cell pathology. On this clone itself: What it recognizes is unknown.

The clonotype was recovered from a woman aged 60-75 years with renal cell carcinoma. The chain links TRBV18 to TRBJ1-1; D is perhaps TRBD1 (6 bases). The sample consisted of blood, taken from a patient whose treatment included radiotherapy and nephrectomy. The chain's CDR3 is CASSQGDNTEAFF. Written as DNA, the CDR3 is TGTGCCAGCTCACAGGGGGACAACACTGAAGCTTTCTTT.